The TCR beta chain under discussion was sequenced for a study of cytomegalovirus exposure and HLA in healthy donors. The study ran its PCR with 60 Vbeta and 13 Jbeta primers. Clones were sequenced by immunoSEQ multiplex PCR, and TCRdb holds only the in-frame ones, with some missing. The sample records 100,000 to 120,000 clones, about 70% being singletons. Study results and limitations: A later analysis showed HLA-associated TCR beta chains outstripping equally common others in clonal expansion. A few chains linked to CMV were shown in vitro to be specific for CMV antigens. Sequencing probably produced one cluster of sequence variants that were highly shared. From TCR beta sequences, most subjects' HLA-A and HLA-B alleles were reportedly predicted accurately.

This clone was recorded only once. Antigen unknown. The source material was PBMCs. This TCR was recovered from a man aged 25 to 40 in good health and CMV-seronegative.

CDR3 region: CASTIYEQYF. In DNA form, the CDR3 reads TGTGCCAGCACCATCTACGAGCAGTACTTC. The chain uses TRBV27 and TRBJ2-7; no clear D gene. Germline lookup yields CDR1 MNHEY and CDR2 SMNVEV (reference sequence). Trimming took off 7 bases at V and 3 bases at J, with 4 bases between the two ends. The CDR3 contains 10 residues.